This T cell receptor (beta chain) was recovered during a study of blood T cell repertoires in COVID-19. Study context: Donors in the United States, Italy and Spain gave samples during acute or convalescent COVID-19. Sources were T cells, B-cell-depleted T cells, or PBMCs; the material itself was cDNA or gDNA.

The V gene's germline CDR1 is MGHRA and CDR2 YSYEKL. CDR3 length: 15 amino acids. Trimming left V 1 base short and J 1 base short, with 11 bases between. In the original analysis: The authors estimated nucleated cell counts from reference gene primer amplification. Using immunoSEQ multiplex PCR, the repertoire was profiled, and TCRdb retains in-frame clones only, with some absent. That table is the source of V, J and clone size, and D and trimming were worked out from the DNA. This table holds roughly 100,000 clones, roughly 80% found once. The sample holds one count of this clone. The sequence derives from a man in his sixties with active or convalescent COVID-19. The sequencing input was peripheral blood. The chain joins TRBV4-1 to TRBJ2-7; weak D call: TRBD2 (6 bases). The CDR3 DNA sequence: TGCGCCAGCAGCCAAGCCGGGACTCCTTCCTACGAGCAGTACTTC. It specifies CASSQAGTPSYEQYF.